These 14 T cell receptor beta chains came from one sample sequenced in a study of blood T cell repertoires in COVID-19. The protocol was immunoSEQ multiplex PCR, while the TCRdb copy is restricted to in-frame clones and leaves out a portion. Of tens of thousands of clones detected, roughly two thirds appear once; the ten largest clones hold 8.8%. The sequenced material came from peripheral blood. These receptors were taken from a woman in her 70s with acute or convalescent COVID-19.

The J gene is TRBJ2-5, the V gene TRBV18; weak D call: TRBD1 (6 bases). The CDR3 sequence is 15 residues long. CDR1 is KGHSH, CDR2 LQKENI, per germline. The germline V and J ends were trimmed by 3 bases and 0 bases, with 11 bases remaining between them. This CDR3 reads CASSPRTGYQETQYF. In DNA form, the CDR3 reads TGTGCCAGCTCACCCCGAACAGGGTACCAAGAGACCCAGTACTTC.

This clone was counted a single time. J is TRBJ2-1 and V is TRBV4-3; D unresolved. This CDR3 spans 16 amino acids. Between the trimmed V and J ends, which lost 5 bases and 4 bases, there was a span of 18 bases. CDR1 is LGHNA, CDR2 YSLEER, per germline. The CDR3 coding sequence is TGCGCCAGCAGCACCACTGCCCCATCAGCGTACAATGAGCAGTTCTTC. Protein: CASSTTAPSAYNEQFF.

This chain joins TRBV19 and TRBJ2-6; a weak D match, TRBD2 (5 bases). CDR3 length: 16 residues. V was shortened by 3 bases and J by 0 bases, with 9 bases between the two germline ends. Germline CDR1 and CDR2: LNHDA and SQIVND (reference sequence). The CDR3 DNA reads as TGTGCCAGTAGTATCACGGGGAACTCTGGGGCCAACGTCCTGACTTTC. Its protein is CASSITGNSGANVLTF. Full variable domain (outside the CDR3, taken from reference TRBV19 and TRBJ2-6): DGGITQSPKYLFRKEGQNVTLSCEQNLNHDAMYWYRQDPGQGLRLIYYSQIVNDFQKGDIAEGYSVSREKKESFPLTVTSAQKNPTAFYLCASSITGNSGANVLTFGAGSRLTVL.

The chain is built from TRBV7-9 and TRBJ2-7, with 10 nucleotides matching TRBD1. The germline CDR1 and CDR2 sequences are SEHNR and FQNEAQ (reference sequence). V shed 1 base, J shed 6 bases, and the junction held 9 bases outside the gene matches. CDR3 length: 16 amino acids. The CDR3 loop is CASSLDPGQGGSEQYF. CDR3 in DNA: TGTGCCAGCAGCTTAGATCCCGGACAGGGGGGGTCCGAGCAGTACTTC.

The CDR3 sequence: CATTLSGTGQETQYF. Written as DNA, the CDR3 is TGTGCCACCACCTTATCCGGGACAGGTCAAGAGACCCAGTACTTC. The chain joins TRBV3-1 (or the pseudogene TRBV3-2) to TRBJ2-5, with 8 bases that match TRBD1. The germline gives CDR1 LGHDT, CDR2 YNNKEL (reference sequence). The V and J ends lost 10 bases and 2 bases, in that order; junction bases with no gene match: 12. This CDR3 is built from 15 residues.

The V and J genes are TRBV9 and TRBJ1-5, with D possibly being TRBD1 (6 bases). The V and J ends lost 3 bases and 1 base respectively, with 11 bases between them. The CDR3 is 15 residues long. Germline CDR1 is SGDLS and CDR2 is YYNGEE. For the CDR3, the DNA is TGTGCCAGCAGCGAATCTACAGGGAGCAATCAGCCCCAGCATTTT. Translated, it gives CASSESTGSNQPQHF.

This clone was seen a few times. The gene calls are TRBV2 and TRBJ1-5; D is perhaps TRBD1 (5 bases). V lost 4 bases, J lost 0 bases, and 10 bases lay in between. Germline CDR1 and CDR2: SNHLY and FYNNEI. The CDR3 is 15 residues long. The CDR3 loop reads CASSVDSLSNQPQHF. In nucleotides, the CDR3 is TGTGCCAGCAGTGTTGACAGTCTTAGCAATCAGCCCCAGCATTTT. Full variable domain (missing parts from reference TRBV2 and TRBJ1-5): EPEVTQTPSHQVTQMGQEVILRCVPISNHLYFYWYRQILGQKVEFLVSFYNNEISEKSEIFDDQFSVERPDGSNFTLKIRSTKLEDSAMYFCASSVDSLSNQPQHFGDGTRLSIL.

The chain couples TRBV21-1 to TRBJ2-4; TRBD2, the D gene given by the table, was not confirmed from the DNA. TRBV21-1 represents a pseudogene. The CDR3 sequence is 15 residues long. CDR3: CASSTRVGAKNIQYF. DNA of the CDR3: TGTGCCAGCAGCACCCGGGTTGGAGCCAAAAACATTCAGTACTTC.

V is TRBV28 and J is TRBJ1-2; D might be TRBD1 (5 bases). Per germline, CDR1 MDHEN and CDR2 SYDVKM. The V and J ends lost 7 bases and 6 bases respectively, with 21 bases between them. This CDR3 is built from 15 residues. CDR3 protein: CASTRPRDSSNGYTF. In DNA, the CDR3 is TGTGCCAGCACCCGACCCCGCGACAGCTCGAATGGCTACACCTTC.

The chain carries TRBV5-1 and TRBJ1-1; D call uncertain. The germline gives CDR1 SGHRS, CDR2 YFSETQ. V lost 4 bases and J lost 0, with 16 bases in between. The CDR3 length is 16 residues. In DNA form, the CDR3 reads TGCGCCAGCAGCCCGAATGAGGGAACCATGAACACTGAAGCTTTCTTT. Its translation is CASSPNEGTMNTEAFF. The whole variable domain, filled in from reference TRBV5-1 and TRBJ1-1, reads KAGVTQTPRYLIKTRGQQVTLSCSPISGHRSVSWYQQTPGQGLQFLFEYFSETQRNKGNFPGRFSGRQFSNSRSEMNVSTLELGDSALYLCASSPNEGTMNTEAFFGQGTRLTVV.

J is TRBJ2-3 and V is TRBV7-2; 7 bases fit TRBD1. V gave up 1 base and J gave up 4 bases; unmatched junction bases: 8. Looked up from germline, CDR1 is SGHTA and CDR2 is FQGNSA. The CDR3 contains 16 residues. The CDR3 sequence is CASSLGVGGFADTQYF. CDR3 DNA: TGTGCCAGCAGCTTAGGGGTAGGGGGCTTTGCAGATACGCAGTATTTT.

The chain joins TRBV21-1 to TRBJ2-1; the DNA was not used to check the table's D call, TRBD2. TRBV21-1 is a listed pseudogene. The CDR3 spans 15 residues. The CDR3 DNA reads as TGTGCCAGCAGCACAAGGACTAGCGGGAGGTATGAGCAGTTCTTC. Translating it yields CASSTRTSGRYEQFF.

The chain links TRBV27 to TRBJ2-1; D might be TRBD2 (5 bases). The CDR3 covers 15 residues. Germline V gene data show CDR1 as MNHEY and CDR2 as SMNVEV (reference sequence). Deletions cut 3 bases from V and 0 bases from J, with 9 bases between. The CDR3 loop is CASSFSGSSYNEQFF. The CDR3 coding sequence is TGTGCCAGCAGTTTCAGCGGAAGCTCCTACAATGAGCAGTTCTTC.

The DNA for the CDR3 is TGTGCCAGCTCGCAAAACGGACTAGCGGGGGCCTTGAACACCGGGGAGCTGTTTTTT. Protein: CASSQNGLAGALNTGELFF. This chain uses TRBV18 with TRBJ2-2; 13 bases agree with TRBD2. Losses at the gene ends were 6 bases for V and 1 base for J; bases not matched to a gene: 11. This CDR3 is 19 amino acids long. The germline V gene has CDR1 KGHSH and CDR2 LQKENI.